Detailed here is one T cell receptor (beta chain). The data are from a study of blood T cells in healthy people across ages. The germline V gene has CDR1 LNHNV and CDR2 YYDKDF (reference sequence). The length of the CDR3 is 14 residues. Trimming removed 1 base from V and 5 bases from J; junction bases left unmatched: 2. For the second PCR, which ran for about 6 to 11 cycles, a sample-barcoded 5' primer and a J-beta primer mix were used. With 12 random nucleotides, a template-switch adaptor tagged each individual cDNA molecule. TCRdb independently ran MiXCR on the 5' RACE reads; one entry per CDR3 protein. The data hold about 510,000 distinct CDR3 sequences, with around 27% observed a single time. This sample was shared with a second study, whose subject was T cells of mothers and their children. That work adds: Regardless of relatedness, pairs show thymic selection shaping TCR recombination output in a similar manner.

The source of this sequence is a boy aged 2 to 10 in good health. Sample: blood. V and J are TRBV15 and TRBJ2-3, with TRBD2 identical over 8 bases. The CDR3 loop reads CATSRGLAGDTQYF. Written as DNA, the CDR3 is TGTGCCACCAGCAGAGGGCTAGCGGGAGATACGCAGTATTTT.